The rows below give T cell receptor beta chains drawn from one sample of a study of Ad26.COV2.S vaccination and SARS-CoV-2 variants. This table comes from immunoSEQ multiplex PCR, and its TCRdb copy is limited to in-frame clones, with some not included. The sample includes roughly 700,000 clones, more than 70% of them seen just once. Source: peripheral blood, taken in a trial of Ad26.COV2.S vaccine versus placebo. All receptors derive from a person between 18 and 65 years old who received the Ad26.COV2.S COVID-19 vaccine or a placebo. CDR3s include the opening cysteine and the closing phenylalanine or tryptophan. Clone size, where shown, is once, few, many, or a class for clones that have expanded.

TRBJ1-1 | - | TRBV19 | CASSPRQGGTEAFF
TRBJ2-3 | - | TRBV15 | CATSRETGRFPPWDTQYF
TRBJ2-6 | - | TRBV5-1 | CASSKTGGANVLTF
TRBJ2-2 | - | TRBV9 | CASSVWDRWSGELFF
TRBJ1-2 | once | TRBV19 | CASSTQVRGADGYTF
TRBJ2-2 | once | TRBV7-2 | CASSLVGPNTGELFF
TRBJ1-1 | - | TRBV5-5 | CASSLARGSIEAFF
TRBJ2-1 | - | TRBV3-1/TRBV3-2 | CATLGLAGNEQFF
TRBJ2-1 | - | TRBV27 | CASSLGLAGGKKFF
TRBJ2-5 | - | TRBV6-5 | CASSRKLETQYF
TRBJ2-7 | - | TRBV6-5 | CASGSGQGLTEQYF
TRBJ2-7 | few | TRBV5-4 | CASSLGAGPPITYEQYF
TRBJ2-3 | - | TRBV7-2 | CASSRLSTQYF
TRBJ2-1 | - | TRBV11-2 | CASSLVSSGGDYNEQFF